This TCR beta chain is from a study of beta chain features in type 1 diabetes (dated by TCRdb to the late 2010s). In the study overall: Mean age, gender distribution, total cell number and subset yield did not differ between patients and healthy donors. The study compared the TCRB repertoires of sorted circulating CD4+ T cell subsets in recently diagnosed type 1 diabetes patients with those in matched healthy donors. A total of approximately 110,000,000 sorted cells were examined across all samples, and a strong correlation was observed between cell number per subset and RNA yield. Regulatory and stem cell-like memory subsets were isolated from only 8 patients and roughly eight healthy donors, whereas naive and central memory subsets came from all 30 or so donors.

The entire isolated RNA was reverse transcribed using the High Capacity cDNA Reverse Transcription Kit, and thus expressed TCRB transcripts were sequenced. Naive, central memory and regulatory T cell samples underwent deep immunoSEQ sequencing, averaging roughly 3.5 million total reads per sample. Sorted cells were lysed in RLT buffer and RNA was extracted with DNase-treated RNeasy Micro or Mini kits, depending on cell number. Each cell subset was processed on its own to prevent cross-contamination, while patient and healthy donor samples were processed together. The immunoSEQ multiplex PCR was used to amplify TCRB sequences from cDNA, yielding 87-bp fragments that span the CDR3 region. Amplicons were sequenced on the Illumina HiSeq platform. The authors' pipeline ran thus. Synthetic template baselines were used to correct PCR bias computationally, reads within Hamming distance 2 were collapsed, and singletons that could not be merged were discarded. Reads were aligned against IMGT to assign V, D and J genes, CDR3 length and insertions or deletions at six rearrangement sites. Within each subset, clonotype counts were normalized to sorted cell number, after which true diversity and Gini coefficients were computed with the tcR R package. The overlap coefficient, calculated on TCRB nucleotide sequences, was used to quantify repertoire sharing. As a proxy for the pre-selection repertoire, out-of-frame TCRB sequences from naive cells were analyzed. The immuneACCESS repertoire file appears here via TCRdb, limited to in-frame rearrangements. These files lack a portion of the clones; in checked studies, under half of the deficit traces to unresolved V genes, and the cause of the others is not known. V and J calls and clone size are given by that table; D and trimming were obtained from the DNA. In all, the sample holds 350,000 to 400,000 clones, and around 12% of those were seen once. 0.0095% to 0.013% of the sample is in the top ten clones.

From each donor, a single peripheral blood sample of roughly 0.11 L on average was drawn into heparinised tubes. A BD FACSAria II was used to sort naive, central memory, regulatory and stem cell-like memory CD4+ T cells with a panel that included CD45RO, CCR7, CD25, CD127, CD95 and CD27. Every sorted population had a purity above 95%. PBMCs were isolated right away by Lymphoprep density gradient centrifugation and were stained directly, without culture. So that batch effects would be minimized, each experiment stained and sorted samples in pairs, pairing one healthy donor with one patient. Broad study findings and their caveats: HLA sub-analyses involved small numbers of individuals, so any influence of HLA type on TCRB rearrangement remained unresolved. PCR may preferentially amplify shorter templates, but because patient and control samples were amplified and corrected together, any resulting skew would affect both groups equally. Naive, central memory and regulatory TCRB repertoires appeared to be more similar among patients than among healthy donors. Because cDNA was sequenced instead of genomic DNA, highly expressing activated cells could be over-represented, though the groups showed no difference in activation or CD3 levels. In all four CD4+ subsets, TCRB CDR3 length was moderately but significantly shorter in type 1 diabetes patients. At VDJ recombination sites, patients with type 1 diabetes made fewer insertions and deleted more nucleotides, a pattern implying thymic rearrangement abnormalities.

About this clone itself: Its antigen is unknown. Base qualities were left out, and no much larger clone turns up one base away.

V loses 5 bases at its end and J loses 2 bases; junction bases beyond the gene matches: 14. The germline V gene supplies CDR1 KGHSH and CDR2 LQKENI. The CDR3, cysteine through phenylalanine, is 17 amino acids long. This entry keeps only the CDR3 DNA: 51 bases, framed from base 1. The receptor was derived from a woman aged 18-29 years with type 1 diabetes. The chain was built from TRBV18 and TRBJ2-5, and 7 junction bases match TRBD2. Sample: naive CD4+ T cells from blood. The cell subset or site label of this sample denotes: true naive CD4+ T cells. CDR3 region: CASSSRRGGALQETQYF. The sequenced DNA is TGTGCCAGCTCATCCCGGCGGGGAGGGGCCCTACAAGAGACCCAGTACTTC.